The 8 T cell receptor beta chains reported below all come from one sample, sequenced in a study of blood T cell repertoires in COVID-19. TCRdb's copy holds only in-frame clones and misses some; the assay was immunoSEQ multiplex PCR. The sample lists more than 200,000 clones; around nine tenths were seen once. Material for sequencing was PBMCs or T cells enriched from blood (not recorded which). Receptors were obtained from a woman aged 25-40 years with acute COVID-19.

The sample holds one count of this clone. The chain is built from TRBV28 and TRBJ1-1, with D unresolved. In germline, CDR1 is MDHEN, CDR2 SYDVKM. The V gene lost 3 bases and the J gene lost 0 bases, with 8 bases spanning the gap. This CDR3 has 14 amino acids. The CDR3 protein is CASSLSRVNTEAFF. CDR3 nucleotide sequence: TGTGCCAGCAGTTTGTCGAGAGTGAACACTGAAGCTTTCTTT.

This clone was seen just once. The V call is TRBV11-2, the J call TRBJ1-1; 7 bases are a match to TRBD1. CDR3 length equals 14 residues. Germline V gene sequence: CDR1 SGHAT, CDR2 FQNNGV. Unmatched junction bases numbered 14, after V lost 5 bases and J lost 11 bases. The CDR3 DNA reads TGTGCCAGCAGCCCACCGAGACAGGGCAAAGTCGCTTTCTTT. Translating gives CASSPPRQGKVAFF.

This clone was seen only once. V usage is TRBV29-1 and J usage is TRBJ1-1; possibly TRBD1 for D (6 bases). The CDR3 totals 18 residues. V was pared by 2 bases and J by 0 bases, with 22 bases between. CDR1 and CDR2 (germline): SQVTM, ANQGSEA. The DNA of the CDR3 is TGCAGCGTTGAACGGTGGGGGCAGGGAAGCCCGTTGAACACTGAAGCTTTCTTT. Translation gives CSVERWGQGSPLNTEAFF.

The chain employs TRBV12-2 and TRBJ1-2; TRBD1, the table's D call, was not compared with the DNA. TRBV12-2 is designated a pseudogene. CDR3 length equals 17 residues. The CDR3 region is CASRYPATRDRGYGYTF. The CDR3, as DNA: TGTGCAAGTCGCTACCCAGCTACCCGGGACAGAGGGTATGGCTACACCTTC.

This clone has a single count. V is TRBV6-5 and J is TRBJ1-1, with D unresolved. CDR3 size: 15 residues. Germline CDR1 is MNHEY and CDR2 is SVGAGI. Trimming removed 2 bases at V and 7 bases at J, with 17 bases between. CDR3 protein: CASSYTGLAPGEAFF. As DNA, the CDR3 is TGTGCCAGCAGTTACACCGGACTGGCCCCTGGTGAAGCTTTCTTT.

This chain links TRBV27 with TRBJ2-1, with D maybe TRBD1 (6 bases). The CDR3 is 19 residues long. Germline V gene data show CDR1 as MNHEY and CDR2 as SMNVEV (reference sequence). Trimming took off 4 bases at V and 2 bases at J, with 24 bases between the two ends. Written as DNA, the CDR3 is TGTGCCAGCAGTTCCCAGAAGAGTACGACAGGTCAGACCTACAATGAGCAGTTCTTC. The encoded protein is CASSSQKSTTGQTYNEQFF.

This clone appeared a single time. CDR3 coding DNA: TGTGCCAGTAGTATAGCCGGGGGGGCCGGGGAGCTGTTTTTT. Translation gives CASSIAGGAGELFF. The rearrangement uses TRBV19 and TRBJ2-2; 8 nucleotides match TRBD2. Germline V lookup: CDR1 LNHDA, CDR2 SQIVND (reference sequence). CDR3 length: 14 residues. V was clipped by 1 base and J by 6 bases; unmatched bases: 1.

A single count supports this clone. The chain links TRBV7-9 to TRBJ1-2; no reliable D call. The CDR3 is 11 amino acids. The germline V and J ends were trimmed by 8 bases and 2 bases, with 6 bases remaining between them. The V gene's germline CDR1 is SEHNR and CDR2 FQNEAQ (reference sequence). CDR3 in amino acids: CASEANYGYTF. For the CDR3, the DNA is TGTGCCAGCGAGGCCAACTATGGCTACACCTTC.